Given below is one TCR beta chain in context. In the original analysis: Reference gene primer amplification gave estimated nucleated cell counts. The protocol was immunoSEQ multiplex PCR, while the TCRdb copy is restricted to in-frame clones and leaves out a portion. The V and J calls and clone size are taken from that table; D and trimming were inferred from the DNA. The table shows 90,000 to 100,000 clones, with roughly 85% occurring only once. V lost 7 bases to trimming and J lost 5 bases, with 15 bases between them. The V gene's germline CDR1 is SQVTM and CDR2 ANQGSEA. There are 13 residues in the CDR3. This sample stems from a study of blood T cell repertoires in COVID-19. Study in general: The samples span acute and convalescent COVID-19 from the United States, Italy and Spain.

The sample comprised peripheral blood. The clonotype comes from an older woman with COVID-19, enrolled during active disease. This chain uses TRBV29-1 with TRBJ1-5; D is uncertain. CDR3 DNA sequence: TGCAGCGCCTTGACCGGGAGGCATCAGCCCCAGCATTTT. Residues: CSALTGRHQPQHF.